There are a few counts of the clone carrying this TCR beta chain. TCRdb processed the PCR reads anew with MiXCR; each CDR3 protein has one entry. The repertoire consists of around 34,000 distinct CDR3 sequences, with 52% occurring once and the leading ten covering approximately 25%. Time point reported: after preoperative PTX-NDP chemotherapy. V dropped 2 bases and J dropped 0 bases, with 10 bases sitting between them. CDR1 is LGHNA, CDR2 YSLEER, per germline. The CDR3 spans 15 residues. These data come from a study of esophageal squamous cell carcinoma under preoperative chemotherapy. Sampling was done from a patient given preoperative chemotherapy. This receptor was taken from a human donor with esophageal squamous cell carcinoma. The donor label of this sample is uncertain. This chain links TRBV4-3 with TRBJ2-5; perhaps TRBD1 as D (6 bases). CDR3 DNA: TGCGCCAGCAGCCAAAGAGGGACACACCAAGAGACCCAGTACTTC. This sequence encodes CASSQRGTHQETQYF.